Below are 17 T cell receptor beta chains sequenced from a single sample in a study of identical twins. TCRdb fed the 5' RACE reads into MiXCR, producing one record per CDR3 protein. The repertoire holds around 1.7 million distinct CDR3 sequences, less than 40% seen once, with less than 0.35% in the top ten. Sample: cord blood. The receptors shown here come from a newborn girl in good health.

This clonotype was found a few times. The chain employs TRBV10-2 and TRBJ1-5; the D gene is possibly TRBD1 (5 bases). The CDR3 extends over 13 amino acids. Germline assignment: CDR1 WSHSY and CDR2 SAAADI. Trimming left V 2 bases short and J 6 bases short, with 8 bases between. CDR3 loop: CASSERQGQPQHF. In DNA, the CDR3 is TGCGCCAGCAGTGAGCGTCAGGGTCAGCCCCAGCATTTT.

This clonotype was counted once. The chain links TRBV28 to TRBJ2-2; possibly TRBD1 for D (6 bases). V was trimmed by 8 bases and J by 6 bases, leaving 10 bases between them. Germline V CDR1 and CDR2: MDHEN, SYDVKM. This CDR3 has 12 residues. The CDR3 DNA reads TGTGCCAGCGCTACAGGGTCCGGGGAGCTGTTTTTT. This codes for CASATGSGELFF.

This clonotype has more than one count but fewer than ten. The chain joins TRBV6-4 to TRBJ2-3; 12 bases are shared with TRBD2. Germline trimming cut 6 bases from V and 3 bases from J; bases unmatched to any gene: 7. CDR3 length: 16 amino acids. CDR1 is MRHNA and CDR2 is SNTAGT in the germline V gene. CDR3 sequence (DNA): TGTGCCAGCAGCAGACTAGCGGGAGAAGTAACAGATACGCAGTATTTT. Amino acids: CASSRLAGEVTDTQYF.

The sample holds a few counts of this clonotype. The chain joins TRBV20-1 to TRBJ2-4; D remains unclear. The CDR3 loop spans 15 amino acids. Germline loops: CDR1 DFQATT, CDR2 SNEGSKA (reference sequence). Trimming took 4 bases from V and 0 from J, leaving 13 bases between them. Here the CDR3 DNA reads TGCAGTGCTATCGTCGAAAACCTAGCCAAAAACATTCAGTACTTC. Protein product: CSAIVENLAKNIQYF.

In its sample, this clonotype was seen many times. This sequence joins TRBV18 and TRBJ2-3; TRBD2 aligns across 8 bases. The CDR3 has 18 residues. CDR1 and CDR2 (germline): KGHSH, LQKENI. After removal of 3 bases from V and 1 base from J, the junction contained 12 bases not matched to a gene. Written as DNA, the CDR3 is TGTGCCAGCTCACCGGGGCTAGCGGGCCCCGCCCGCACAGATACGCAGTATTTT. Translated: CASSPGLAGPARTDTQYF.

This clonotype showed up many times. V is TRBV10-3 and J is TRBJ2-1, with D unclear. Germline CDR1 is ENHRY and CDR2 is SYGVKD. This CDR3 comprises 12 residues. The germline V and J ends were trimmed by 0 bases and 7 bases, with 4 bases remaining between them. CDR3 coding DNA: TGTGCCATCAGTGAGTCCTGGAATGAGCAGTTCTTC. It translates to CAISESWNEQFF.

The V gene is TRBV24-1, the J gene TRBJ1-1, with D hard to call. Trimming shortened V by 4 bases and J by 2 bases, and 10 bases separated the two germline ends. The CDR3 consists of 14 residues. Germline loops: CDR1 KGHDR, CDR2 SFDVKD. The CDR3 nucleotides are TGTGCCACCAGTGACCACCCTATTAACACTGAAGCTTTCTTT. It codes for CATSDHPINTEAFF.

The chain joins TRBV5-1 to TRBJ2-7; D is ambiguous. The CDR3 contains 16 residues. Per the germline V gene, CDR1 is SGHRS and CDR2 is YFSETQ. Trimming removed 4 bases from V and 0 bases from J, with 17 bases in between. This CDR3 is CASSVEIYRRSYEQYF. CDR3 coding DNA: TGCGCCAGCAGCGTAGAAATCTACCGACGCTCCTACGAGCAGTACTTC.

This chain connects TRBV12-3 or TRBV12-4 to TRBJ2-2, with D perhaps matching TRBD2 (5 bases). The V gene lost 3 bases and the J gene lost 7 bases, with 6 bases spanning the gap. CDR3 size: 12 residues. The CDR3 sequence is CASSLGDGELFF. CDR3 bases: TGTGCCAGCAGTTTGGGAGACGGGGAGCTGTTTTTT.

V gene TRBV9 combines with J gene TRBJ2-1, with D perhaps matching TRBD1 (7 bases). Germline values: CDR1 SGDLS, CDR2 YYNGEE. The CDR3 loop spans 14 amino acids. The V end was cut by 4 bases, the J end by 10 bases, with 18 bases between. CDR3 sequence: CASSPNRGGGEQFF. The CDR3 nucleotides read TGTGCCAGCAGCCCCAACAGGGGAGGCGGCGAGCAGTTCTTC.

A few counts support this clonotype. V and J are TRBV27 and TRBJ1-6; D gene ambiguous. The CDR3 has 13 residues. V gave up 5 bases and J gave up 4 bases, with 6 bases separating them. In germline, CDR1 is MNHEY, CDR2 SMNVEV (reference sequence). The CDR3 loop reads CASSETYNSPLHF. The CDR3 nucleotides are TGTGCCAGCAGTGAGACGTATAATTCACCCCTCCACTTT.

Turning to this clonotype: Germline and junction disagree at one end, which may indicate a read error. The rearrangement uses TRBV5-1 and TRBJ2-5; maybe TRBD1 (6 bases). The J call may not be correct, given that the DNA end is closer to TRBJ2-7. CDR3 length: 15 residues. Germline CDR1 reads SGHRS; CDR2 reads YFSETQ. CDR3 sequence: CASSLRQGPSFEQYF. The CDR3 DNA reads TGCGCCAGCAGCTTACGGCAGGGGCCCTCCTTCGAGCAGTACTTC.

V and J are TRBV10-3 and TRBJ2-7; D gene uncertain. Trimming took 4 bases from V and 7 from J, leaving 11 bases between them. The V gene's germline CDR1 is ENHRY and CDR2 SYGVKD. This CDR3 comprises 12 residues. CDR3 region: CAISVGYNEQYF. CDR3 sequence (DNA): TGTGCCATCAGTGTAGGATACAATGAGCAGTACTTC.

This rearrangement joins TRBV20-1 to TRBJ1-2; TRBD1 matches 9 bases. Per the germline V gene, CDR1 is DFQATT and CDR2 is SNEGSKA (reference sequence). Trimming took 0 bases from V and 5 from J; bases not matched to a gene: 7. CDR3 length equals 15 residues. For the CDR3, the DNA is TGCAGTGCTAGAGACACATGGGGACAGGGATATGGCTACACCTTC. This codes for CSARDTWGQGYGYTF.

The genes are TRBV5-5 and TRBJ2-3, with D possibly TRBD1 on 5 matching bases. This CDR3 contains 16 residues. CDR1 and CDR2 (germline): SGHKS, YYEKEE (reference sequence). V shed 3 bases and J shed 0 bases, with 14 bases lying between them. The CDR3 reads CASSSRQFASTDTQYF. The CDR3 DNA follows: TGTGCCAGCAGCTCCAGACAGTTTGCTAGCACAGATACGCAGTATTTT.

A note on this clonotype: A clone one base away is much larger, so this may be a read error. V usage is TRBV6-5 and J usage is TRBJ2-7; 8 bases fit TRBD1. The J call may be mistaken, given a closer DNA end match to TRBJ2-4. Germline lookup yields CDR1 MNHEY and CDR2 SVGAGI. This CDR3 is 13 amino acids long. The CDR3 sequence: CASGPTGAYIQYF. CDR3 nucleotides: TGTGCCAGCGGTCCGACAGGGGCGTACATTCAGTACTTC.

The J gene is TRBJ2-1, the V gene TRBV5-1; TRBD2 agrees at 8 bases. The CDR3 length is 16 residues. Looked up from germline, CDR1 is SGHRS and CDR2 is YFSETQ. V gave up 0 bases and J gave up 9 bases; unmatched junction bases: 11. The CDR3 is CASSLAGTSLPFEQFF. Here the CDR3 DNA reads TGCGCCAGCAGCTTGGCCGGGACTAGTCTTCCCTTTGAGCAGTTCTTC.